The T cell receptor beta chain described here comes from a study of blood T cell repertoires in COVID-19. Study-wide background: The United States, Italy and Spain supplied acute and convalescent COVID-19 samples. The analysed material was cDNA or gDNA that came from T cells, B-cell-depleted T cells, or PBMCs.

V shed 5 bases and J 8 bases; nucleotides not matched to a gene: 8. Germline values: CDR1 SNHLY, CDR2 FYNNEI. The CDR3 contains 14 residues. Recruited during active infection, patients (from Seattle) were subsequently followed longitudinally. Original methodology: The authors estimated nucleated cell counts from reference gene primer amplification. This table comes from immunoSEQ multiplex PCR, and its TCRdb copy is limited to in-frame clones, with some not included. V, J and clone size are taken as reported in that table, and D and trimming were inferred from the DNA itself. The profile covers 200,000 to 250,000 clones, with roughly 80% appearing a single time and around 7% taken by the ten largest.

The sample taken for sequencing was peripheral blood. The chain has TRBV2 and TRBJ1-4, with 7 bases aligning to TRBD1. The receptor was isolated from a woman of 80 years or more with COVID-19, enrolled during active disease. In DNA form, the CDR3 reads TGTGCCAGCAGTCTGACAGGGAGGCGGGAAAAACTGTTTTTT. It codes for CASSLTGRREKLFF.